The rows below give T cell receptor beta chains drawn from one sample of a study of CD4 T cells in relation to SARS-CoV-2 and coronaviruses. Here immunoSEQ multiplex PCR was the method, and the copy in TCRdb shows in-frame clones only, minus some. The data show about 59,000 clones, 86% seen once. Input material: memory CD4+ T cells from PBMCs. The source is a human donor in good health. CDR3s include the opening cysteine and the closing phenylalanine or tryptophan. Fields, in order: CDR3 protein, CDR3 DNA, D gene, clone size, V gene, J gene, CDR3 length. The D gene is left open where the match is weak. Where a row states a size, it is once, few, many or the class of an expanded clone; other rows omit it.

CDR3aa: CASSSSLGGKVGEQYF; CDR3nt: TGTGCCAGCAGTTCCAGCCTCGGCGGGAAGGTGGGGGAGCAGTACTTC; d_gene: .; abundance: .; v_gene: TRBV28; j_gene: TRBJ2-7; len: 16
CDR3aa: CASEKADTQYF; CDR3nt: TGTGCCAGCGAAAAGGCAGATACGCAGTATTTT; d_gene: .; abundance: .; v_gene: TRBV7-9; j_gene: TRBJ2-3; len: 11
CDR3aa: CASSYSRGLTSTDTQYF; CDR3nt: TGTGCCAGCAGTTACTCCAGGGGCCTGACCTCCACAGATACGCAGTATTTT; d_gene: .; abundance: .; v_gene: TRBV6-2/TRBV6-3; j_gene: TRBJ2-3; len: 17
CDR3aa: CASSASAKTQYF; CDR3nt: TGTGCCAGCAGCGCATCAGCGAAGACCCAGTACTTC; d_gene: .; abundance: .; v_gene: TRBV5-8; j_gene: TRBJ2-5; len: 12
CDR3aa: CASIASRSSYNSPLHF; CDR3nt: TGTGCCAGCATCGCGTCACGGAGCTCCTATAATTCACCCCTCCACTTT; d_gene: .; abundance: .; v_gene: TRBV11-2; j_gene: TRBJ1-6; len: 16
CDR3aa: CASSYGDRGNEQFF; CDR3nt: TGTGCCAGCAGTTACGGGGACAGGGGCAATGAGCAGTTCTTC; d_gene: TRBD1; abundance: .; v_gene: TRBV6-6; j_gene: TRBJ2-1; len: 14
CDR3aa: CASSRWTSGRGGELFF; CDR3nt: TGTGCCAGCAGCCGCTGGACTAGCGGTCGGGGCGGGGAGCTGTTTTTT; d_gene: TRBD2; abundance: .; v_gene: TRBV27; j_gene: TRBJ2-2; len: 16
CDR3aa: CASSPTSVQNNEQFF; CDR3nt: TGTGCCAGCTCCCCGACTAGCGTCCAAAACAATGAGCAGTTCTTC; d_gene: TRBD2; abundance: .; v_gene: TRBV18; j_gene: TRBJ2-1; len: 15
CDR3aa: CASSLKRLATNTGELFF; CDR3nt: TGTGCCAGCAGCTTAAAACGTCTAGCGACGAACACCGGGGAGCTGTTTTTT; d_gene: .; abundance: few; v_gene: TRBV11-2; j_gene: TRBJ2-2; len: 17
CDR3aa: CASSRGLAGASYEQYF; CDR3nt: TGTGCCAGCAGCCGAGGACTAGCGGGAGCCTCCTACGAGCAGTACTTC; d_gene: TRBD2; abundance: .; v_gene: TRBV3-1/TRBV3-2; j_gene: TRBJ2-7; len: 16
CDR3aa: CASSFVVRTTEAFF; CDR3nt: TGTGCCAGCAGCTTTGTCGTACGAACCACTGAAGCTTTCTTT; d_gene: .; abundance: .; v_gene: TRBV7-2; j_gene: TRBJ1-1; len: 14
CDR3aa: CASSPIWVNTGELFF; CDR3nt: TGTGCCAGCAGCCCGATTTGGGTGAACACCGGGGAGCTGTTTTTT; d_gene: .; abundance: .; v_gene: TRBV5-8; j_gene: TRBJ2-2; len: 15
CDR3aa: CAWSPRGAYEQYF; CDR3nt: TGTGCCTGGAGCCCCAGGGGTGCCTACGAGCAGTACTTC; d_gene: .; abundance: .; v_gene: TRBV30; j_gene: TRBJ2-7; len: 13
CDR3aa: CASSASGRESNEQFF; CDR3nt: TGTGCCAGCAGCGCTAGCGGGAGGGAGTCCAATGAGCAGTTCTTC; d_gene: TRBD2; abundance: .; v_gene: TRBV9; j_gene: TRBJ2-1; len: 15
CDR3aa: CASSRTGGSLGLQETQYF; CDR3nt: TGTGCCAGCAGCCGAACGGGAGGGTCACTCGGCCTCCAAGAGACCCAGTACTTC; d_gene: TRBD2; abundance: .; v_gene: TRBV5-4; j_gene: TRBJ2-5; len: 18
CDR3aa: CASSLGAVGSGTQYF; CDR3nt: TGTGCCAGCAGCTTAGGCGCGGTTGGTTCCGGGACCCAGTACTTC; d_gene: .; abundance: .; v_gene: TRBV7-6; j_gene: TRBJ2-5; len: 15
CDR3aa: CASKKTGQGIVRNTEAFF; CDR3nt: TGTGCCAGTAAGAAGACTGGACAGGGGATCGTCAGGAACACTGAAGCTTTCTTT; d_gene: TRBD1; abundance: .; v_gene: TRBV19; j_gene: TRBJ1-1; len: 18
CDR3aa: CASSHSGSGNTIYF; CDR3nt: TGTGCCAGCAGCCACTCAGGCTCTGGAAACACCATATATTTT; d_gene: .; abundance: .; v_gene: TRBV3-1/TRBV3-2; j_gene: TRBJ1-3; len: 14
CDR3aa: CASSPGGGNTEAFF; CDR3nt: TGCGCCAGCAGCCCGGGCGGGGGGAACACTGAAGCTTTCTTT; d_gene: .; abundance: few; v_gene: TRBV5-1; j_gene: TRBJ1-1; len: 14
CDR3aa: CASSQGQGYGYTF; CDR3nt: TGTGCCAGCAGCCAGGGACAGGGCTATGGCTACACCTTC; d_gene: TRBD1; abundance: .; v_gene: TRBV3-1/TRBV3-2; j_gene: TRBJ1-2; len: 13
CDR3aa: CASSQSQLPLQETQYF; CDR3nt: TGTGCCAGCAGCCAAAGTCAGCTACCCCTCCAAGAGACCCAGTACTTC; d_gene: .; abundance: .; v_gene: TRBV3-1/TRBV3-2; j_gene: TRBJ2-5; len: 16
CDR3aa: CSVGDMGEAYEQYF; CDR3nt: TGCAGCGTCGGGGACATGGGGGAGGCCTACGAGCAGTACTTC; d_gene: .; abundance: .; v_gene: TRBV29-1; j_gene: TRBJ2-7; len: 14
CDR3aa: CASSAPGGNTEAFF; CDR3nt: TGTGCCAGCAGTGCCCCAGGGGGGAACACTGAAGCTTTCTTT; d_gene: TRBD1; abundance: .; v_gene: TRBV28; j_gene: TRBJ1-1; len: 14
CDR3aa: CASRSLGVKGYTF; CDR3nt: TGTGCCAGTCGTTCACTTGGAGTTAAAGGCTACACCTTC; d_gene: .; abundance: .; v_gene: TRBV12-3/TRBV12-4; j_gene: TRBJ1-2; len: 13
CDR3aa: CASSYRRTGVPGELFF; CDR3nt: TGTGCCAGCAGTTACCGGCGGACAGGGGTCCCCGGGGAGCTGTTTTTT; d_gene: TRBD1; abundance: few; v_gene: TRBV6-5; j_gene: TRBJ2-2; len: 16
CDR3aa: CACPTRGGYTF; CDR3nt: TGTGCCTGCCCTACAAGGGGTGGCTACACCTTC; d_gene: .; abundance: .; v_gene: TRBV30; j_gene: TRBJ1-2; len: 11
CDR3aa: CASSPPGTGRHGYTF; CDR3nt: TGCGCCAGCAGTCCTCCCGGGACAGGCCGGCATGGCTACACCTTC; d_gene: TRBD1; abundance: .; v_gene: TRBV23-1; j_gene: TRBJ1-2; len: 15
CDR3aa: CSVAGQALSAFF; CDR3nt: TGCAGCGTGGCGGGACAGGCCCTTTCAGCTTTCTTT; d_gene: TRBD1; abundance: once; v_gene: TRBV29-1; j_gene: TRBJ1-1; len: 12
CDR3aa: CASSAGGPYGGEAFF; CDR3nt: TGCGCCAGCAGTGCAGGTGGACCCTATGGTGGTGAAGCTTTCTTT; d_gene: .; abundance: .; v_gene: TRBV10-1; j_gene: TRBJ1-1; len: 15
CDR3aa: CASSLDQKQETQYF; CDR3nt: TGTGCCAGCAGCTTGGACCAGAAACAAGAGACCCAGTACTTC; d_gene: .; abundance: .; v_gene: TRBV5-4; j_gene: TRBJ2-5; len: 14
CDR3aa: CASSSPLRDREKTQYF; CDR3nt: TGTGCCAGCAGCTCCCCACTCCGGGACAGGGAAAAGACCCAGTACTTC; d_gene: TRBD1; abundance: once; v_gene: TRBV5-5; j_gene: TRBJ2-5; len: 16
CDR3aa: CASSKVFKTGGGLAGLTGELFF; CDR3nt: TGTGCCAGCAGCAAAGTATTTAAGACAGGGGGCGGACTAGCGGGATTAACCGGGGAGCTGTTTTTT; d_gene: .; abundance: .; v_gene: TRBV21-1; j_gene: TRBJ2-2; len: 22
CDR3aa: CASRSTTNQPQHF; CDR3nt: TGTGCCAGCAGGAGTACCACCAATCAGCCCCAGCATTTT; d_gene: .; abundance: .; v_gene: TRBV27; j_gene: TRBJ1-5; len: 13
CDR3aa: CAIGSGRVRNEQFF; CDR3nt: TGCGCCATCGGTAGCGGGAGGGTTAGGAATGAGCAGTTCTTC; d_gene: TRBD2; abundance: .; v_gene: TRBV28; j_gene: TRBJ2-1; len: 14
CDR3aa: CASSMGPRAQETQYF; CDR3nt: TGTGCCAGTAGTATGGGTCCCCGAGCCCAAGAGACCCAGTACTTC; d_gene: .; abundance: few; v_gene: TRBV19; j_gene: TRBJ2-5; len: 15
CDR3aa: CASSTQGTSSFGYTF; CDR3nt: TGTGCCAGTAGTACCCAGGGTACGTCCTCCTTCGGCTACACCTTC; d_gene: .; abundance: .; v_gene: TRBV19; j_gene: TRBJ1-2; len: 15
CDR3aa: CASRPGTSGSYEQYF; CDR3nt: TGTGCCAGCAGACCCGGGACTAGCGGGTCCTACGAGCAGTACTTC; d_gene: TRBD2; abundance: .; v_gene: TRBV28; j_gene: TRBJ2-7; len: 15
CDR3aa: CASSPPGGGLTYEQYF; CDR3nt: TGTGCCAGCAGCCCCCCCGGCGGGGGTTTGACTTACGAGCAGTACTTC; d_gene: TRBD2; abundance: .; v_gene: TRBV9; j_gene: TRBJ2-7; len: 16
CDR3aa: CASSYAGEIGQFF; CDR3nt: TGTGCCAGCAGTTATGCGGGAGAGATTGGCCAGTTCTTC; d_gene: TRBD2; abundance: .; v_gene: TRBV28; j_gene: TRBJ2-1; len: 13
CDR3aa: CASSNGRQGASSPLHF; CDR3nt: TGTGCCAGCAGTAATGGACGACAGGGGGCAAGTTCACCCCTCCACTTT; d_gene: TRBD1; abundance: few; v_gene: TRBV6-2/TRBV6-3; j_gene: TRBJ1-6; len: 16